This is a list of T cell receptor beta chains from one sample in a study of CD8 T cells in Susac syndrome. Using its own MiXCR run on the immunoSEQ multiplex PCR reads, TCRdb lists one record per CDR3 protein. Counted here are some 200,000 distinct CDR3 sequences, approximately 95% occurring once; the ten biggest clones make up around 0.099%. Material: CD4+ T cells from PBMCs. These TCRs come from a human donor with multiple sclerosis. Each CDR3 is given with its conserved first and last residue. Each record gives: D gene, J gene, V gene, CDR3 length, clone size, CDR3 protein, CDR3 DNA. The D gene is left open where the match is weak. Clone size is stated in some rows and not others, as once, few, many or a class when expanded.

>-|TRBJ2-1|TRBV3-1|14|-
CASSQRISGGEQFF
TGTGCCAGCAGCCAGCGGATCTCTGGGGGTGAGCAGTTCTTC
>-|TRBJ1-2|TRBV25-1|14|-
CASTDHSSNYGYTF
TGTGCCAGCACCGATCACAGTAGTAACTATGGCTACACCTTC
>-|TRBJ2-1|TRBV3-1|14|-
CASSRGTSYNEQFF
TGTGCCAGCAGCCGTGGGACGTCCTACAATGAGCAGTTCTTC
>-|TRBJ2-7|TRBV7-9|13|-
CASSSHRAYEQYF
TGTGCCAGCAGCTCCCACAGAGCCTACGAGCAGTACTTC
>TRBD2|TRBJ2-7|TRBV4-1|18|-
CASSQDRLREGRSGEQYF
TGCGCCAGCAGCCAAGATAGATTGCGGGAGGGCCGCTCGGGCGAGCAGTACTTC
>-|TRBJ1-1|TRBV12-3/TRBV12-4|13|-
CASSLMGHREAFF
TGTGCCAGCAGTTTAATGGGCCACCGAGAAGCTTTCTTT
>-|TRBJ2-5|TRBV7-9|12|-
CASSPTPETQYF
TGTGCCAGCAGCCCAACCCCAGAGACCCAGTACTTC
>TRBD2|TRBJ2-7|TRBV20-1|14|-
CSARDSGRSHEQYF
TGCAGTGCTAGAGACAGCGGGAGGAGTCACGAGCAGTACTTC
>TRBD1|TRBJ2-7|TRBV12-3/TRBV12-4|16|-
CASSLRGTPGAYEQYF
TGTGCCAGCAGTCTCAGGGGGACCCCAGGGGCCTACGAGCAGTACTTC
>-|TRBJ2-3|TRBV30|14|-
CAWTGVVTVDTQYF
TGTGCCTGGACCGGGGTTGTCACCGTAGATACGCAGTATTTT
>-|TRBJ1-1|TRBV12-3/TRBV12-4|14|-
CASSLWGPDTEAFF
TGTGCCAGCAGTTTATGGGGGCCTGACACTGAAGCTTTCTTT
>TRBD2|TRBJ2-5|TRBV20-1|12|-
CSARTSGETQYF
TGCAGTGCTAGGACTAGCGGAGAGACCCAGTACTTC
>-|TRBJ2-7|TRBV27|15|once
CASSLRPSGSYEQYF
TGTGCCAGCAGTTTACGACCCTCCGGGAGCTACGAGCAGTACTTC
>-|TRBJ2-7|TRBV29-1|14|-
CSVVLMGSSYEQYF
TGCAGCGTTGTCCTAATGGGTAGCTCCTACGAGCAGTACTTC
>-|TRBJ2-1|TRBV2|14|-
CANRKGQIYNEQFF
TGTGCCAACCGAAAGGGGCAGATCTACAATGAGCAGTTCTTC
>-|TRBJ2-1|TRBV15|15|-
CATSKNRDHYNEQFF
TGTGCCACCAGCAAAAACAGGGACCATTACAATGAGCAGTTCTTC
>TRBD1|TRBJ1-2|TRBV5-1|15|once
CASSLTGGQNYGYTF
TGCGCCAGCAGCCTTACAGGGGGCCAGAACTATGGCTACACCTTC
>-|TRBJ1-1|TRBV20-1|11|-
CSAIWGSEAFF
TGCAGTGCTATATGGGGGTCTGAAGCTTTCTTT
>-|TRBJ2-1|TRBV6-1|15|-
CASSEDGSTYNEQFF
TGTGCCAGCAGTGAAGACGGGTCCACCTACAATGAGCAGTTCTTC
>-|TRBJ1-4|TRBV29-1|13|-
CSVEPRAGEKLFF
TGCAGCGTTGAACCTAGGGCCGGAGAAAAACTGTTTTTT
>-|TRBJ2-7|TRBV5-1|14|-
CASSLGPDGYEQYF
TGCGCCAGCAGCTTGGGACCGGACGGCTACGAGCAGTACTTC
>-|TRBJ2-1|TRBV30|14|-
CAWSAGNSYNEQFF
TGTGCCTGGAGTGCGGGGAACTCCTACAATGAGCAGTTCTTC
>-|TRBJ2-2|TRBV20-1|13|-
CSASPENTGELFF
TGCAGTGCTAGCCCAGAAAACACCGGGGAGCTGTTTTTT
>TRBD1|TRBJ2-6|TRBV20-1|16|-
CSATPGQGSGANVLTF
TGCAGTGCTACACCGGGACAGGGGTCTGGGGCCAACGTCCTGACTTTC
>TRBD1|TRBJ1-2|TRBV2|14|-
CASPGQGGDYGYTF
TGTGCCAGCCCTGGACAGGGCGGGGACTATGGCTACACCTTC
>-|TRBJ2-5|TRBV6-1|13|few
CASIGGIGETQYF
TGTGCCAGCATAGGGGGAATCGGAGAGACCCAGTACTTC
>TRBD1|TRBJ2-1|TRBV25-1|18|-
CASSELGSGGRSYNEQFF
TGTGCCAGCAGTGAATTGGGTTCAGGGGGCAGATCATACAATGAGCAGTTCTTC
>-|TRBJ2-4|TRBV3-1|14|-
CASSQDPRRGIQYF
TGTGCCAGCAGCCAAGATCCCCGGCGAGGCATTCAGTACTTC
>-|TRBJ2-1|TRBV28|16|-
CASSRPSGGTYNEQFF
TGTGCCAGCAGCCGACCGAGCGGAGGGACCTACAATGAGCAGTTCTTC
>-|TRBJ2-2|TRBV15|16|once
CATSRDRGSNTGELFF
TGTGCCACCAGCAGAGATCGGGGCAGCAACACCGGGGAGCTGTTTTTT
>-|TRBJ2-2|TRBV2|15|-
CASSGGETDTGELFF
TGTGCCAGCAGTGGAGGGGAAACGGACACCGGGGAGCTGTTTTTT
>-|TRBJ1-2|TRBV5-1|15|once
CASSLEQVANYGYTF
TGCGCCAGCAGCTTGGAGCAGGTAGCTAACTATGGCTACACCTTC
>-|TRBJ2-2|TRBV7-3|15|-
CASSLSRDIAGELFF
TGTGCCAGCAGCTTATCCAGGGATATCGCCGGGGAGCTGTTTTTT
>TRBD2|TRBJ2-3|TRBV14|16|-
CASSQVPAGRQDTQYF
TGTGCCAGCAGCCAAGTGCCAGCGGGGCGCCAAGATACGCAGTATTTT
>-|TRBJ2-7|TRBV3-1|11|-
CASSQDHEQYF
TGTGCCAGCAGCCAAGATCACGAGCAGTACTTC
>-|TRBJ2-7|TRBV2|18|-
CASSYTTGPSSASYEQYF
TGTGCCAGCAGTTATACAACCGGACCTTCCAGCGCCTCCTACGAGCAGTACTTC
>-|TRBJ2-7|TRBV20-1|14|-
CSASLAAVSYEQYF
TGCAGTGCTAGTTTGGCGGCCGTCTCCTACGAGCAGTACTTC
>-|TRBJ2-1|TRBV30|13|-
CAWNANSYNEQFF
TGTGCCTGGAACGCCAACTCCTACAATGAGCAGTTCTTC
>TRBD2|TRBJ2-2|TRBV9|14|once
CASSVVGGAGELFF
TGTGCCAGCAGCGTAGTGGGAGGGGCCGGGGAGCTGTTTTTT
>TRBD2|TRBJ2-7|TRBV3-1|15|-
CASSPGLDHTYEQYF
TGTGCCAGCAGCCCGGGACTAGATCACACCTACGAGCAGTACTTC
>-|TRBJ2-7|TRBV5-6|14|once
CASSPVPGSYEQYF
TGTGCCAGCAGCCCGGTCCCGGGTTCCTACGAGCAGTACTTC
>-|TRBJ1-2|TRBV3-1|14|-
CASRGFRSNYGYTF
TGTGCCAGCAGGGGTTTTCGGAGCAACTATGGCTACACCTTC
>TRBD1|TRBJ2-1|TRBV12-3/TRBV12-4|15|-
CASSSDRGGYNEQFF
TGTGCCAGCAGTTCCGACAGGGGCGGATACAATGAGCAGTTCTTC
>-|TRBJ2-7|TRBV30|11|few
CAWSGSYEQYF
TGTGCCTGGTCTGGGTCCTACGAGCAGTACTTC
>-|TRBJ2-7|TRBV20-1|11|-
CSARLEYEQYF
TGCAGTGCTAGGTTGGAATACGAGCAGTACTTC
>-|TRBJ1-2|TRBV27|15|-
CASSFSGVYGYGYTF
TGTGCCAGCAGTTTTTCGGGGGTTTACGGCTATGGCTACACCTTC
>-|TRBJ2-4|TRBV20-1|14|-
CSASGGPTKNIQYF
TGCAGTGCTTCCGGCGGGCCAACCAAAAACATTCAGTACTTC
>TRBD1|TRBJ1-5|TRBV15|15|-
CATSTDRAHNQPQHF
TGTGCCACCAGCACGGACAGGGCCCACAATCAGCCCCAGCATTTT
>TRBD1|TRBJ2-4|TRBV29-1|13|-
CSVGGTGENIQYF
TGCAGCGTTGGGGGGACAGGGGAGAACATTCAGTACTTC
>-|TRBJ2-1|TRBV3-1|16|-
CASSQEGRSSYNEQFF
TGTGCCAGCAGCCAAGAGGGTCGAAGCTCCTACAATGAGCAGTTCTTC
>-|TRBJ1-1|TRBV4-2|11|-
CATKMNTEAFF
TGTGCCACAAAGATGAACACTGAAGCTTTCTTT
>-|TRBJ1-6|TRBV5-6|15|once
CASSLYRAHGSPLHF
TGTGCCAGCAGCTTGTACAGGGCCCACGGTTCACCCCTCCACTTT
>-|TRBJ1-2|TRBV29-1|11|-
CSVAAIQGYTF
TGCAGCGTTGCGGCCATCCAGGGCTACACCTTC
>TRBD1|TRBJ2-7|TRBV29-1|11|-
CSVEDRYEQYF
TGCAGCGTCGAGGACAGGTACGAGCAGTACTTC